This T cell receptor beta chain originates from a study of T cell responses to AZD1222 COVID-19 vaccine (dated by TCRdb to the early 2020s). Background for the entire study: A total of about 230 trial participants underwent TCR sequencing, of whom about 210 received two doses of AZD1222 and about 25 received two doses of the MenACWY control vaccine. Trial participants were enrolled into age subgroups of 18-55, 56-69 and 70-plus years, which contained around 150, 29 and 61 TCR-sequenced participants, respectively.

The CDR3 regions of human TCRbeta chains were analyzed by immunosequencing. As for how the authors treated the data: Repertoire TCRs were matched against a reference library of SARS-CoV-2-specific TCRs generated with the MIRA antigen-specificity platform. Breadth was defined as the fraction of unique TCRs that were SARS-CoV-2-associated. Depth was defined as the fraction of total T cells that were SARS-CoV-2-associated. Each spike-specific TCR was assigned to its reactive spike region and to a CD4 or CD8 class using the MIRA data. Log10-transformed breadth and depth values were compared by one-way ANOVA with Sidak's multiple comparisons tests. TCRdb re-hosts the immuneACCESS table, in-frame sequences only. Its copies lack some clones; in the studies checked, an unresolved V gene accounts for under half of them, and the cause for the rest is not known. The V and J calls and clone size come from that table; D and trimming were worked out from the DNA. The sample table shows 150,000 or so clones, and more than 85% are seen once. The ten largest clones take up 1% to 1.5% of the sample.

Results and caveats for the whole study, not just this receptor: Participants were mostly white British and included more females than males, and it was suggested by the authors that clonal diversity may have been underestimated. Spike-specific TCR breadth and depth rose significantly after two AZD1222 doses compared with day 0 and with MenACWY recipients. Conclusions about previously exposed vaccinees are limited because only 5 or 6 AZD1222 recipients were SARS-CoV-2 seropositive at baseline. No day 14 peak-response samples were available, so repertoires were characterized only after the peak T cell response. Reportedly, almost half of the unique spike-specific TCRs recognized epitopes lying outside the regions that are mutated in the B.1.351 and B.1.1.7 variants. In the small 56-69-year group, the increase in depth fell short of significance, most likely because of low power. Vaccine-associated CD4 TCRs spanned the whole spike protein, with dominant responses in regions 160-218 and 743-854.

In the paper's terms, the time point label means: about 28 days (+/-7) after the second vaccine dose. AZD1222 recipients whose second dose came at about 4 weeks and those whose second dose came at about 12 weeks were combined into one group, since spike-specific TCR depth and breadth did not differ between the two schedules. Samples from vaccinated people were obtained from the UK trials COV001 and COV002, which included a single-blind randomized controlled phase 2/3 trial of AZD1222 (ChAdOx1 nCoV-19) in healthy adults. Trial participant PBMC samples were collected at day 0 and day 28 after the second dose for TCRbeta chain sequencing. Comment on this clone: The clone's antigen remains unknown. It has no much larger one-base neighbor in the sample; base qualities were not kept.

The sample was peripheral blood, taken 28 days after the second AZD1222 dose. The sequence derives from an adult who received the AZD1222 COVID-19 vaccine.

The DNA sequence is given as TGTGCCAGCAGTGACCCGCGTGGGGGCGAGCAGTACTTC. Its translation is CASSDPRGGEQYF. The chain is encoded by TRBV2 joined to TRBJ2-7; the D segment might be TRBD1 or TRBD2, since each matches 5 bases. Cut back by 3 bases and 6 bases, the V and J ends lie 12 bases apart. From the cysteine up to the phenylalanine, the CDR3 has a length of 13 residues. The read is trimmed to its CDR3 DNA, 39 bases read in frame from base 1. CDR1 and CDR2 were assigned from the germline V gene as SNHLY and FYNNEI.